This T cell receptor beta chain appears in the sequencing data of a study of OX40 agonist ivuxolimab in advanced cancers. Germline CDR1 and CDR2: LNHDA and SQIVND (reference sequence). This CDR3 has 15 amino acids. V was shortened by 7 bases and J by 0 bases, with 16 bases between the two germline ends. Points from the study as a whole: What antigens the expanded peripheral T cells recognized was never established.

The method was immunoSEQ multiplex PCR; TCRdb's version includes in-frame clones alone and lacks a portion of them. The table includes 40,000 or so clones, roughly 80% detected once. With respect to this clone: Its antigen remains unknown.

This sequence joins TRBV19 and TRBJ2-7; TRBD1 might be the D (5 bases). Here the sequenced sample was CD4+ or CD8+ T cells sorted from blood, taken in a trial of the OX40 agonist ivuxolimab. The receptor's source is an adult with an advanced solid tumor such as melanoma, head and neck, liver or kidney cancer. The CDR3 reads CASTDSHESSYEQYF. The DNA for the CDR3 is TGTGCCAGTACCGACAGTCACGAAAGCTCCTACGAGCAGTACTTC.